Shown below are 6 T cell receptor beta chains from a single sample sequenced in a study of T-cell memory formation after mild COVID-19. One entry per CDR3 protein, called by TCRdb with MiXCR from the 5' RACE reads. The sample carries roughly 100,000 distinct CDR3 sequences, about 15% recorded once. The specimen was PBMCs or a T cell subset sorted from them (not recorded which). The receptors were sampled from an adult woman who had mild COVID-19 (a few samples of this study predate the infection). Cell type and time point are not known.

This chain joins TRBV5-1 and TRBJ2-1; TRBD1 agrees at 7 bases. V dropped 1 base and J dropped 5; count of bases not matched to a gene: 0. The length of the CDR3 is 13 residues. Germline CDR1 reads SGHRS; CDR2 reads YFSETQ. The CDR3 region has the DNA TGCGCCAGCAGCTTGACAGGGGACAATGAGCAGTTCTTC. Protein sequence: CASSLTGDNEQFF.

J is TRBJ2-2 and V is TRBV10-3; 7 positions agree with TRBD1. The germline CDR1 and CDR2 sequences are ENHRY and SYGVKD. The CDR3 has 16 amino acids. Unmatched junction bases numbered 12, after V lost 9 bases and J lost 2 bases. The CDR3 loop is CAIPLGQATNTGELFF. The CDR3 DNA reads as TGTGCCATACCCCTAGGACAGGCGACAAACACCGGGGAGCTGTTTTTT.

This chain connects TRBV7-9 to TRBJ1-2; D possibly corresponds to TRBD1 (5 bases). The CDR3 is 13 residues long. CDR1 is SEHNR, CDR2 FQNEAQ, per germline (reference sequence). The V and J ends lost 2 bases and 8 bases respectively, with 12 bases between them. CDR3 in amino acids: CASSLTQGEGYTF. CDR3 DNA: TGTGCCAGCAGCTTAACCCAGGGTGAGGGCTACACCTTC.

The chain is built from TRBV3-1 and TRBJ1-2; no reliable D call. V was shortened by 1 base and J by 5 bases, with 20 bases between the two germline ends. The CDR3 has 17 amino acids. Germline CDR1 reads LGHDT; CDR2 reads YNNKEL (reference sequence). The CDR3 sequence is CASSQASPATGTYGYTF. In nucleotides, the CDR3 is TGTGCCAGCAGCCAAGCATCTCCGGCCACCGGAACGTATGGCTACACCTTC.

The genes are TRBV25-1 and TRBJ2-5; no firm D call. V dropped 6 bases and J dropped 13 bases, with 12 bases sitting between them. The germline V gene encodes CDR1 MGHDK and CDR2 SYGVNS. This CDR3 is built from 10 residues. The CDR3 DNA is TGTGCCAGCAGCGGCTATAGGTGGTACTTC. Encoded protein: CASSGYRWYF.

This clonotype appeared a few times. The chain couples TRBV6-2 or TRBV6-3 to TRBJ2-1; tentatively, D is TRBD1 (6 bases). Trimming removed 2 bases from V and 8 bases from J, with 16 bases in between. There are 15 residues in the CDR3. The germline gives CDR1 MNHEY, CDR2 SVGEGT. The CDR3 coding sequence is TGTGCCAGCAGTTACCCGGGGCTCAGGGGCGATGAGCAGTTCTTC. Translated: CASSYPGLRGDEQFF.